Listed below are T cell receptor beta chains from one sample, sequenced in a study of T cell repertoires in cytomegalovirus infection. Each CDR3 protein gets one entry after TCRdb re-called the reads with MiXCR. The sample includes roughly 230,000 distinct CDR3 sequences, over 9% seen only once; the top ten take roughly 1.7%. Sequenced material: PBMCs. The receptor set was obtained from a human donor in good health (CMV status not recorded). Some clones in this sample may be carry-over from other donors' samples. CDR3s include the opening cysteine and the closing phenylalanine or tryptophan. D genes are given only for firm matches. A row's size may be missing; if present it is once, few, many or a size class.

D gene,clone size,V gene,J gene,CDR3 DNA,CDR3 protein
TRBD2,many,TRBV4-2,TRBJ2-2,TGTGCCAGCAGCCTCATGACTAGCGGAGCGAACACCGGGGAGCTGTTTTTT,CASSLMTSGANTGELFF
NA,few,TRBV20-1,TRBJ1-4,TGCAGTGCTAAGGAGTATGAAAAACTGTTTTTT,CSAKEYEKLFF
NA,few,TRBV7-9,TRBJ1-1,TGTGCCAGCAGCGCAGGCAGGGCCGGAGCTTTCTTT,CASSAGRAGAFF
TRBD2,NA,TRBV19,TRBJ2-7,TGTGCCAGTAAGGTTGAGCGGGACTCCTACGAGCAGTACTTC,CASKVERDSYEQYF
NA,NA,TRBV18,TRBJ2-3,TGTGCCAGCTCACCACCGGAGGGTACGCAGTATTTT,CASSPPEGTQYF
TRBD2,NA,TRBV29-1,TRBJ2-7,TGCAGCGTTGAAGATCCCAGGGCTAGCGGGAACTACGAGCAGTACTTC,CSVEDPRASGNYEQYF
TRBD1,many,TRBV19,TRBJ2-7,TGTGCCAGTAGTATTGGGGACAGGGGCCCCTACGAGCAGTACTTC,CASSIGDRGPYEQYF
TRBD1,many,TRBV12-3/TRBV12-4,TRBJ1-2,TGTGCCAGCAGTTTAGCAAGGCAGGGGGCGCAGGGCTACACCTTC,CASSLARQGAQGYTF
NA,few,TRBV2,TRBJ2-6,TGTGCCAGCAGTGATCTGGCCGGGCTCGTTGGGGCCAACGTCCTGACTTTC,CASSDLAGLVGANVLTF
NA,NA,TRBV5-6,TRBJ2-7,TGTGCCAGCAGCCGGATGAGGGGGTACGAGCAGTACTTC,CASSRMRGYEQYF
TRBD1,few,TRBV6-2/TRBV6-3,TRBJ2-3,TGTGCCAGCAGCCGCCGACAGGGAGGCACAGATACGCAGTATTTT,CASSRRQGGTDTQYF
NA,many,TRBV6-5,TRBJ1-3,TGTGCCAGCAGTCTACAGCTCACTGGAAACACCATATATTTT,CASSLQLTGNTIYF
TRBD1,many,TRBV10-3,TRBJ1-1,TGTGCCATCACAAGGGACAGGGATAACACTGAAGCTTTCTTT,CAITRDRDNTEAFF
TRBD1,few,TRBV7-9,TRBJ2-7,TGTGCCAGCAGCCCCCTGGGGGCAGGGGGCGCATCCTACGAGCAGTACTTC,CASSPLGAGGASYEQYF
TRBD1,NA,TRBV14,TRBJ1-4,TGTGCCAGCAGCGCACCGGGACAGGGGTATGGTGAAAAACTGTTTTTT,CASSAPGQGYGEKLFF
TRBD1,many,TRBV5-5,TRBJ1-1,TGTGCCAGCAGCTTGGCTGTACAGGGGGCGACTGAAGCTTTCTTT,CASSLAVQGATEAFF
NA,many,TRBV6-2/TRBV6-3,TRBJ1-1,TGTGCCGCCTACCAGTACCCGAACACTGAAGCTTTCTTT,CAAYQYPNTEAFF
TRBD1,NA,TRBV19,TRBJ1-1,TGTGCCAGTAACCCTCGACAGGGTGGCACTGAAGCTTTCTTT,CASNPRQGGTEAFF
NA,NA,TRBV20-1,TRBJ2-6,TGCAGTGCTTCAGGCGCCCGCTCTGGGGCCAACGTCCTGACTTTC,CSASGARSGANVLTF
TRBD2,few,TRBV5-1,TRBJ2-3,TGCGCCAGCAGCCAGCCGCTAGCGGGAGTTGGAGATACGCAGTATTTT,CASSQPLAGVGDTQYF
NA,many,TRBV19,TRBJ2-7,TGTGCCAGTAGTATAGCGCGGCAGTCCGCCTACGAGCAGTACTTC,CASSIARQSAYEQYF
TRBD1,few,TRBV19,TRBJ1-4,TGTGCCAGTAGTATAGGAGTGGGGGGACAGTCTGAAAAACTGTTTTTT,CASSIGVGGQSEKLFF
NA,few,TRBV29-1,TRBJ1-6,TGCAGCGTTGAGGAAGGCCGCAATTCACCCCTCCACTTT,CSVEEGRNSPLHF
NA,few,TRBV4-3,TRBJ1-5,TGCGCCAGCAGCCAAGAGGGGGGGAAACAGCCCCAGCATTTT,CASSQEGGKQPQHF
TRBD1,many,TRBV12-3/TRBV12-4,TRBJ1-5,TGTGCCAGCAGGCAGGGACAGGGGACGAATCAGCCCCAGCATTTT,CASRQGQGTNQPQHF
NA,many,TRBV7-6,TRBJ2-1,TGTGCCAGCAGCTTTTCCGCAGGTCAATACAATGAGCAGTTCTTC,CASSFSAGQYNEQFF
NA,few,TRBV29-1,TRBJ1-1,TGCAGCGTTGAAACGGGTTCCACTGAAGCTTTCTTT,CSVETGSTEAFF
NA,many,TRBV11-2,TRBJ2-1,TGTGCCAGCAGCGGCGGGACCTCTCCGAATGAGCAGTTCTTC,CASSGGTSPNEQFF
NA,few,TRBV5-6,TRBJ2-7,TGTGCCAGCAGCTTGGGACGGCGAGTCCACGAGCAGTACTTC,CASSLGRRVHEQYF
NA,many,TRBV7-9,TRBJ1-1,TGTGCCAGCAGCATGAAGGGTTTGACTGAAGCTTTCTTT,CASSMKGLTEAFF
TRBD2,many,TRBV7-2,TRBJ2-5,TGTGCCAGCAGCTTGGGCGGGGGGTACCAAGAGACCCAGTACTTC,CASSLGGGYQETQYF
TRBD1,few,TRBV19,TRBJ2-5,TGTGCCAGCGCAGGGGGCATGGAAGAGACCCAGTACTTC,CASAGGMEETQYF
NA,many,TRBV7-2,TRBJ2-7,TGTGCCAGCAGCTTAGCGGGAAGCTCCTACGAGCAGTACTTC,CASSLAGSSYEQYF
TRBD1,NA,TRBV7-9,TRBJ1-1,TGTGCCAGCAGCCCCGGACAGGGAAGGACTGAAGCTTTCTTT,CASSPGQGRTEAFF
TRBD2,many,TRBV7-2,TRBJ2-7,TGTGCCAGCAGCTCCGGGACTATCACTTACGAGCAGTACTTC,CASSSGTITYEQYF
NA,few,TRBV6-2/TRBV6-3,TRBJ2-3,TGTGCCAGCAGCCCTGGACTTCTAGGTCGGGATACGCAGTATTTT,CASSPGLLGRDTQYF
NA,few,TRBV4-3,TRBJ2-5,TGCGCCAGCAGCCAAGGTCCCGGCAGGGGTGAGACCCAGTACTTC,CASSQGPGRGETQYF
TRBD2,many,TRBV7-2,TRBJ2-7,TGTGCCAGCAGCTTACGGGCTAGCGGGAACCGGGGGGCCTACGAGCAGTACTTC,CASSLRASGNRGAYEQYF
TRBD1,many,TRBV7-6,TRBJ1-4,TGTGCCAGCAGCTTAGCGCCCAGGGGGCTAAATGAAAAACTGTTTTTT,CASSLAPRGLNEKLFF
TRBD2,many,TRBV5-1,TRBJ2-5,TGCGCCAGCAGCTTCGGACTAGCGGGGGGAGAGACCCAGTACTTC,CASSFGLAGGETQYF
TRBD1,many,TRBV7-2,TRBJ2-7,TGTGCCAGCAGCTTACGGCTCGGGACAGGGCCCGAGCAGTACTTC,CASSLRLGTGPEQYF
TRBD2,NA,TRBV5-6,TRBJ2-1,TGTGCCAGCAGTCGGGGACTAGCGGATTACAATGAGCAGTTCTTC,CASSRGLADYNEQFF
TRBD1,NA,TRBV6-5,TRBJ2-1,TGTGCCAGCAGTAGCCCGGACAGGTTCAATGATGAGCAGTTCTTC,CASSSPDRFNDEQFF
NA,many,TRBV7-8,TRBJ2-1,TGTGCCAGCAGCTTAAATTATGGTGAGCAGTTCTTC,CASSLNYGEQFF
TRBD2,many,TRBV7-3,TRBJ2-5,TGTGCCAGCAGCTTAATAGGCGGGGGACGACAAGAGACCCAGTACTTC,CASSLIGGGRQETQYF
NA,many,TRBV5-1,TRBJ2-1,TGCGCCAGCGGACAGGCCGGGGGCAATGAGCAGTTCTTC,CASGQAGGNEQFF
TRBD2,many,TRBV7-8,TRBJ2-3,TGTGCCAGCAGCTTAGTTGGCGGGAGAGGGGATACGCAGTATTTT,CASSLVGGRGDTQYF
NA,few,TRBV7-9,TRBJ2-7,TGTGCCAGCAGCTCGGGAGTGGACGGACCGAGCTCCTACGAGCAGTACTTC,CASSSGVDGPSSYEQYF
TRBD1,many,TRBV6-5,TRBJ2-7,TGTGCCAGCAGTTACTCTACAGGGGGACCGATTTTC,CASSYSTGGPIF
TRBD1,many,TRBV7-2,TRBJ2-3,TGTGCCAGCAGCGTCGGGACAGGGGTCGGAGATACGCAGTATTTT,CASSVGTGVGDTQYF
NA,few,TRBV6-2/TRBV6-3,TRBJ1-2,TGTGCCAGCAGCGACGGTAACTATGGCTACACCTTC,CASSDGNYGYTF
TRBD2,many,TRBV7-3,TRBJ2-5,TGTGCCAGCAGCCCAAGGGGCGGGAGCGGGGAGACCCAGTACTTC,CASSPRGGSGETQYF
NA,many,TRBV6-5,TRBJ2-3,TGTGCCAGCAGTTACGGCGGAGAAGTAGGGGTCCATACGCAGTATTTT,CASSYGGEVGVHTQYF
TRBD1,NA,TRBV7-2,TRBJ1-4,TGTGCCAGCAGCTTAGGGGGGACAGGGCCTGAAAAACTGTTTTTT,CASSLGGTGPEKLFF
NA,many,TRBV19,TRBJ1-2,TGTGCCAGTAGTTGGACGTATGGCTACACCTTC,CASSWTYGYTF